This T cell receptor (beta chain) was sequenced for a study of shared clonotypes between healthy human individuals. CDR3 size: 15 residues. V dropped 8 bases and J dropped 7; count of bases not matched to a gene: 12. In germline, CDR1 is SNHLY, CDR2 FYNNEI. Regarding this clone: Its antigen is unidentified.

The material for each subset, its genomic DNA, was split evenly across several immunoSEQ plates. Original methodology: Junction-only sequences produced by ImmunoSEQ had no quality scores, so filtering differed. Repertoires were generated with immunoSEQ multiplex PCR, while TCRdb's copy carries only in-frame clones and drops some. Clone size and the V and J calls come from that table; the DNA yielded D and trimming. The table includes around 640,000 clones, approximately 96% detected once. The naive CD8 fraction comprised CD45RO-negative cells positively selected for CCR7 and excluded terminally differentiated effector memory CD45RA+ cells. General observations from the study: Measured sharing among donors was expected to vary with sequencing depth. Researchers found naive subsets generally carried larger estimated richness than memory subsets.

Sequenced input: naive CD8+ T cells sorted from blood. V gene TRBV2 combines with J gene TRBJ2-1, with 9 bases lining up with TRBD1. The sequence was obtained from a woman aged 25-40 years in good health. The CDR3 loop reads CASVTRDRVLNEQFF. Here the CDR3 DNA reads TGTGCCAGCGTAACCCGGGACAGGGTCCTTAATGAGCAGTTCTTC.